The 27 T cell receptor beta chains below all came from one sample that was sequenced in a study of blood T cell repertoires in COVID-19. Here immunoSEQ multiplex PCR was the method, and the copy in TCRdb shows in-frame clones only, minus some. The sample lists around 210,000 clones; 88% were seen once. The source material was peripheral blood. These receptors were collected from a man aged 50 or older with COVID-19, enrolled during active disease.

V usage is TRBV7-2 and J usage is TRBJ2-3, with 8 positions matching TRBD2. This CDR3 comprises 18 residues. With V trimmed by 2 bases and J by 0 bases, 10 bases remained unmatched. Looked up from germline, CDR1 is SGHTA and CDR2 is FQGNSA. CDR3 sequence: CASSLHGLKRGSTDTQYF. DNA for the CDR3: TGTGCCAGCAGCTTACACGGGTTAAAGCGGGGGAGCACAGATACGCAGTATTTT.

The chain employs TRBV27 and TRBJ2-1; 9 nucleotides agree with TRBD2. From germline, CDR1 is MNHEY and CDR2 SMNVEV (reference sequence). This CDR3 comprises 14 residues. J gave up 8 bases and V 0 bases, and 2 bases lay outside the gene matches. The CDR3 sequence is CASSLSPSGDEQFF. Written as DNA, the CDR3 is TGTGCCAGCAGTTTATCTCCTAGCGGGGATGAGCAGTTCTTC.

The rearrangement joins TRBV7-9 to TRBJ1-3; no firm D call. The CDR3 extends over 14 amino acids. V gave up 8 bases and J gave up 0 bases, with 11 bases separating them. Germline V gene data show CDR1 as SEHNR and CDR2 as FQNEAQ (reference sequence). This CDR3 is CASAGKFSGNTIYF. CDR3 DNA: TGTGCCAGCGCGGGCAAGTTCTCTGGAAACACCATATATTTT.

The chain uses TRBV6-5 and TRBJ2-7; D might be TRBD1 (6 bases). Germline assignment: CDR1 MNHEY and CDR2 SVGAGI. The CDR3 has 15 residues. V was clipped by 0 bases and J by 6 bases, with 15 bases between them. The CDR3, as DNA: TGTGCCAGCAGTTACTCGATTACACAGGGACCCGAGCAGTACTTC. Translated, it gives CASSYSITQGPEQYF.

The rearrangement links TRBV5-1 to TRBJ1-4; D gene unclear. The CDR3 covers 17 residues. Germline assignment: CDR1 SGHRS and CDR2 YFSETQ. The V and J ends lost 0 bases and 3 bases respectively, with 15 bases between them. The CDR3 protein is CASSLAGNNGANEKLFF. CDR3 bases: TGCGCCAGCAGCTTGGCAGGAAACAACGGTGCTAATGAAAAACTGTTTTTT.

This chain connects TRBV11-2 to TRBJ2-7; no clear D. Trimming cost V 5 bases and J 6 bases, with 11 bases left between them. CDR1 and CDR2 (germline): SGHAT, FQNNGV. The CDR3 totals 12 residues. The CDR3: CASSQAPREQYF. As DNA, the CDR3 is TGTGCCAGCAGCCAAGCCCCCCGCGAGCAGTACTTC.

The V call is TRBV27, the J call TRBJ2-5; 7 bases line up with TRBD1. From germline, CDR1 is MNHEY and CDR2 SMNVEV (reference sequence). V trimming: 3 bases; J trimming: 2 bases; junction bases outside the gene matches: 6. This CDR3 has 15 amino acids. CDR3 residues: CASSFRTGHQETQYF. CDR3 sequence (DNA): TGTGCCAGCAGTTTTCGGACAGGACATCAAGAGACCCAGTACTTC.

The rearrangement joins TRBV4-1 to TRBJ2-1, with TRBD2 matching 9 bases. The trim removed 4 bases at V and 5 bases at J, leaving 6 bases unmatched. Germline CDR1 reads MGHRA; CDR2 reads YSYEKL. The CDR3 runs to 15 residues. The CDR3 protein is CASSLFSGGNNEQFF. Written as DNA, the CDR3 is TGCGCCAGCAGCCTCTTTAGCGGGGGAAACAATGAGCAGTTCTTC.

The V call is TRBV6-5, the J call TRBJ1-1; the match to TRBD1 covers 9 bases. The CDR3 loop spans 13 amino acids. Germline loops: CDR1 MNHEY, CDR2 SVGAGI. Trimming removed 11 bases from V and 11 bases from J; junction bases left unmatched: 15. For the CDR3, the DNA is TGTGCCTCCCTAACAGGGGGCGCGGGGGGGGCTTTCTTT. Protein: CASLTGGAGGAFF.

This chain links TRBV27 with TRBJ2-7, with D possibly being TRBD2 (5 bases). V lost 1 base and J lost 1, with 14 bases in between. This CDR3 has 16 residues. From germline, CDR1 is MNHEY and CDR2 SMNVEV (reference sequence). CDR3 protein: CASSLLGEGSSYEQYF. The DNA of the CDR3 is TGTGCCAGCAGTTTATTGGGTGAGGGCAGTTCCTACGAGCAGTACTTC.

The rearrangement uses TRBV18 and TRBJ1-2, with TRBD1 as a possible D gene (5 bases). The CDR3 length is 14 residues. Germline loops: CDR1 KGHSH, CDR2 LQKENI. V was cut by 3 bases and J by 3 bases, with 11 bases left in between. CDR3 coding DNA: TGTGCCAGCTCACCCTCGGGGGGGGACTATGGCTACACCTTC. As protein: CASSPSGGDYGYTF.

This clone has more than one count but fewer than ten. The chain is built from TRBV27 and TRBJ1-3; TRBD1 matches at 8 bases. The CDR3 is made up of 14 amino acids. J gave up 8 bases and V 5 bases, and 8 bases lay outside the gene matches. CDR1 is MNHEY and CDR2 is SMNVEV in the germline V gene (reference sequence). The CDR3 region is CASSRTGRSDTIYF. As DNA, the CDR3 is TGTGCCAGCAGTCGGACAGGGAGGTCGGACACCATATATTTT.

V usage is TRBV19 and J usage is TRBJ1-2; D gene uncertain. V was trimmed by 3 bases and J by 0 bases, leaving 17 bases between them. The CDR3 spans 17 residues. Germline CDR1 and CDR2: LNHDA and SQIVND (reference sequence). The CDR3, as DNA: TGTGCCAGTAGTATTGGACCAGCGGGCGACCCTAACTATGGCTACACCTTC. It translates to CASSIGPAGDPNYGYTF.

CDR3 protein: CASSYTSSIGEDEQFF. CDR3 in DNA: TGTGCCAGCAGTTACACTAGCTCCATAGGGGAGGATGAGCAGTTCTTC. The rearrangement links TRBV6-2 or TRBV6-3 to TRBJ2-1; a possible D gene is TRBD2 (6 bases). The CDR3 runs 16 residues. The V gene lost 2 bases and the J gene lost 8 bases, with 19 bases spanning the gap. Germline lookup yields CDR1 MNHEY and CDR2 SVGEGT.

The chain uses TRBV7-6 and TRBJ2-7; 8 positions agree with TRBD1. The germline V gene has CDR1 SGHVS and CDR2 FNYEAQ. V lost 0 bases and J lost 3; bases outside the gene matches: 4. The CDR3 has 15 residues. In nucleotides, the CDR3 is TGTGCCAGCAGCTTAGCACAGGGGGTCCGCTACGAGCAGTACTTC. Protein product: CASSLAQGVRYEQYF.

The chain combines TRBV27 with TRBJ2-3; 7 nucleotides align to TRBD1. There are 14 residues in the CDR3. J was trimmed by 2 bases and V by 4 bases; bases with no gene match: 3. CDR1 is MNHEY and CDR2 is SMNVEV in the germline V gene (reference sequence). CDR3 sequence reads: CASSWGQLTDTQYF. Here the CDR3 DNA reads TGTGCCAGCAGTTGGGGACAGCTCACAGATACGCAGTATTTT.

The genes are TRBV7-9 and TRBJ2-3, with D tentatively TRBD2 (6 bases). The germline V and J ends were trimmed by 5 bases and 2 bases, with 17 bases remaining between them. The germline gives CDR1 SEHNR, CDR2 FQNEAQ (reference sequence). This CDR3 is built from 16 residues. The CDR3 sequence is CASSPPRDWTTDTQYF. Written as DNA, the CDR3 is TGTGCCAGCAGCCCCCCCCGGGACTGGACCACAGATACGCAGTATTTT.

The chain is built from TRBV18 and TRBJ1-1, with D hard to call. In germline, CDR1 is KGHSH, CDR2 LQKENI. Trimming removed 2 bases from V and 0 bases from J, with 13 bases in between. The CDR3 consists of 16 residues. The CDR3 bases are TGTGCCAGCTCACCAGGGTTGCCCGGGATGAACACTGAAGCTTTCTTT. It codes for CASSPGLPGMNTEAFF.

The rearrangement links TRBV11-2 to TRBJ2-3, with D tentatively TRBD1 (6 bases). The germline gives CDR1 SGHAT, CDR2 FQNNGV. Trimming took off 3 bases at V and 3 bases at J, with 19 bases between the two ends. The CDR3 extends over 17 amino acids. The CDR3 region is CASSLGANGIVTDTQYF. The CDR3 DNA is TGTGCCAGCAGCTTGGGGGCTAACGGGATAGTAACAGATACGCAGTATTTT.

V usage is TRBV9 and J usage is TRBJ2-7; tentatively, D is TRBD2 (5 bases). V lost 0 bases and J lost 0, with 10 bases in between. The length of the CDR3 is 15 residues. The V gene's germline CDR1 is SGDLS and CDR2 YYNGEE. CDR3 in DNA: TGTGCCAGCAGCGTAGAAAGCGGCGCCTCCTACGAGCAGTACTTC. It specifies CASSVESGASYEQYF.

V gene TRBV5-8 combines with J gene TRBJ2-3; no definite D call. CDR1 SGHTS and CDR2 YDEGEE come from the germline V gene. With 1 base removed from V and 2 bases from J, the gap between germline ends came to 2 bases. The CDR3 spans 12 residues. The chain's CDR3 is CASSLYTDTQYF. DNA for the CDR3: TGTGCCAGCAGCTTGTACACAGATACGCAGTATTTT. Together with reference TRBV5-8 and TRBJ2-3, the CDR3 gives the full variable domain: EAGVTQSPTHLIKTRGQQATLRCSPISGHTSVYWYQQALGLGLQFLLWYDEGEERNRGNFPPRFSGRQFPNYSSELNVNALELEDSALYLCASSLYTDTQYFGPGTRLTVL.

This clone was counted many times. V is TRBV7-9 and J is TRBJ2-3; a weak D match, TRBD1 (6 bases). The CDR3 totals 13 residues. CDR1 is SEHNR and CDR2 is FQNEAQ in the germline V gene (reference sequence). The ends were cut back, 6 bases at V and 4 bases at J, with 11 bases in the middle. CDR3 residues: CASRPNRADTQYF. CDR3 bases: TGTGCCAGCAGACCAAACAGGGCAGATACGCAGTATTTT. The entire variable domain, with the rest obtained from reference TRBV7-9 and TRBJ2-3, is as follows: DTGVSQNPRHKITKRGQNVTFRCDPISEHNRLYWYRQTLGQGPEFLTYFQNEAQLEKSRLLSDRFSAERPKGSFSTLEIQRTEQGDSAMYLCASRPNRADTQYFGPGTRLTVL.

The chain carries TRBV6-6 and TRBJ2-2, with 9 nucleotides matching TRBD1. Germline values: CDR1 MNHNY, CDR2 SVGAGI (reference sequence). This CDR3 has 16 amino acids. The junction had 8 bases not matched to a gene; V was cut back by 5 bases and J by 4 bases. CDR3 protein: CASSKPQGARTGELFF. The CDR3 DNA is TGTGCCAGCAGTAAACCACAGGGGGCGCGCACCGGGGAGCTGTTTTTT.

The V and J genes are TRBV6-6 and TRBJ2-3; no firm D call. CDR3 length equals 11 residues. Trimming shortened V by 6 bases and J by 5 bases, and 6 bases separated the two germline ends. The germline V gene has CDR1 MNHNY and CDR2 SVGAGI (reference sequence). CDR3 protein: CASSPGDTQYF. The CDR3 DNA reads TGTGCCAGCAGCCCAGGAGATACGCAGTATTTT.

The CDR3 bases are TGTGCCAGTAGTATAATCCGAGGCGGGGGAAGCACAGATACGCAGTATTTT. Translation gives CASSIIRGGGSTDTQYF. This chain links TRBV19 with TRBJ2-3, with 7 bases identical to TRBD2. CDR3 length: 17 residues. Trimming took 2 bases from V and 0 from J; bases not matched to a gene: 8. CDR1 LNHDA and CDR2 SQIVND come from the germline V gene (reference sequence).

The table lists this clone with a count of one. The DNA for the CDR3 is TGTGCCAGCAGCTTGGCTGTCGGGGGCTACACCTTC. Amino acid sequence: CASSLAVGGYTF. J is TRBJ1-2 and V is TRBV5-8; unclear D gene. Germline V gene lookup returns CDR1 SGHTS and CDR2 YDEGEE. CDR3 size: 12 residues. Trimming shortened V by 0 bases and J by 8 bases, and 8 bases separated the two germline ends.

This chain connects TRBV27 to TRBJ2-5; 7 bases fit TRBD2. CDR3 length: 16 residues. Germline trimming cut 4 bases from V and 4 bases from J; bases unmatched to any gene: 12. Germline CDR1 is MNHEY and CDR2 is SMNVEV (reference sequence). The CDR3 bases are TGTGCCAGCAGTTCGCCAAGCGGGATGGGGAGAGAGACCCAGTACTTC. Its translation is CASSSPSGMGRETQYF.